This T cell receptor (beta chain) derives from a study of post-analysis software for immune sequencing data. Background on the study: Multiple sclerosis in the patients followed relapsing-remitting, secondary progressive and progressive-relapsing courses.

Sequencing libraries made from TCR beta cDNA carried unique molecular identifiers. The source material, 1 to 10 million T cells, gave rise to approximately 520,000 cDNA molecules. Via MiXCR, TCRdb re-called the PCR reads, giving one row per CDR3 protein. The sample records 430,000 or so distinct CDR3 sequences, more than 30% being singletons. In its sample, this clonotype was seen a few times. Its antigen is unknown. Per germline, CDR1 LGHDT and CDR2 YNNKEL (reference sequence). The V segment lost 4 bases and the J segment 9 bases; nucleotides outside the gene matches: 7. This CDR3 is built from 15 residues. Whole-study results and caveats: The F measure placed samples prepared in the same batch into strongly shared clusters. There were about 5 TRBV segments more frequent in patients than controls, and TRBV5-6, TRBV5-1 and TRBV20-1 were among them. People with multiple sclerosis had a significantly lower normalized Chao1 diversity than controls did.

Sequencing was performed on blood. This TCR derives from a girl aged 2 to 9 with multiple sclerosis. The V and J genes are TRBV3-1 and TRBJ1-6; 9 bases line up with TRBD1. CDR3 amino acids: CASSPSETGGSPLHF. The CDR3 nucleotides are TGTGCCAGCAGCCCGTCCGAGACAGGGGGTTCACCCCTCCACTTT.